This record covers a single TCR beta chain. The antigen remains undetermined. The CDR3 is 16 residues long. The germline gives CDR1 SGHNT, CDR2 YENEEA. Trimming cost V 5 bases and J 1 base; bases outside gene matches: 8. The source of the sample is a study of T cell repertoires in cytomegalovirus infection. Study information: Matching HLA type, along with CMV infection, was indicated by public TCR beta signatures.

Each CDR3 protein is one row after TCRdb ran MiXCR on the reads. The sample includes over 250,000 distinct CDR3 sequences, around 25% of them seen just once. Whole-study results and caveats: In two of eight donors, the top clonotype was HLA-C-restricted CMV-specific. Frequencies of public TCR beta families were cumulated, and this identified carriers of CMV plus the relevant HLA.

The gene calls are TRBV11-3 and TRBJ1-5; 7 nucleotides line up with TRBD1. The TCR sequence derives from a human donor in good health (CMV status not recorded). Some clones in this sample may be carry-over from other donors' samples. The sequenced sample was PBMCs. Here the CDR3 DNA reads TGTGCCAGCAGCCTGACCGGGACAGACAGCAATCAGCCCCAGCATTTT. Amino acid sequence: CASSLTGTDSNQPQHF.